This TCR beta chain was sequenced for a study of T cell clusters in autoimmune cytopenias. TRB was amplified by touch-down multiplex PCR, primer pools A and B combined. TCRdb re-called the multiplex PCR reads and shows each CDR3 protein once, DNA omitted. Its listing shows about 6,000 distinct CDR3 sequences. Roughly 38,000 genome equivalents of blood DNA were amplified for TRB. This CDR3 is built from 15 residues. Germline values: CDR1 SGHNT, CDR2 YYREEE (reference sequence). These data also formed part of another study, on T cell repertoires in aging, cancer and after chemotherapy.

Specimen: peripheral blood. This TCR was sampled from a human donor in good health. This rearrangement joins TRBV5-4 to TRBJ1-1; the D call from TCRdb, TRBD1, cannot be confirmed without DNA. The CDR3 is CASSLDPGENTEAFF.